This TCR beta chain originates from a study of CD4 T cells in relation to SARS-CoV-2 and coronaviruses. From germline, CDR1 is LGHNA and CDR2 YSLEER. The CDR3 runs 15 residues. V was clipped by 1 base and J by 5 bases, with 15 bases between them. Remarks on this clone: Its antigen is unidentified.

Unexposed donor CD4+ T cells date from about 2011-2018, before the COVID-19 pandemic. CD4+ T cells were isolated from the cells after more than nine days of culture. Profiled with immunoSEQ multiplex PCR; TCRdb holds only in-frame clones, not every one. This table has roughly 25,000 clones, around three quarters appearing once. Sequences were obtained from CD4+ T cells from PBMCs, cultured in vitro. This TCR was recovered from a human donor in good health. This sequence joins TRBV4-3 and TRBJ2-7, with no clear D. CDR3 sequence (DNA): TGCGCCAGCAGCCAAGGCCTTGGGCTCCAGAACGAGCAGTACTTC. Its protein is CASSQGLGLQNEQYF.